A single sample is the source of the 24 T cell receptor beta chains below, sequenced in a study of blood T cell repertoires in COVID-19. Profiling relied on immunoSEQ multiplex PCR, and the TCRdb table lists in-frame clones only, not all of them. This sample yields tens of thousands of clones, of which around nine tenths are seen a single time; around 0.37% belongs to the top ten. Sequencing was carried out using peripheral blood. The receptors here all came from a man aged 45 to 65 with COVID-19, enrolled during active disease.

The CDR3 region is CASTRTGAYSGDTF. CDR3 nucleotides: TGTGCCAGCACCCGGACAGGGGCTTATTCGGGGGACACCTTC. The chain carries TRBV6-5 and TRBJ1-2; 9 bases match TRBD1. The J segment lost 12 bases and the V segment lost 7 bases, leaving 15 bases of the junction unmatched. From germline, CDR1 is MNHEY and CDR2 SVGAGI. CDR3 length: 14 amino acids.

This rearrangement joins TRBV28 to TRBJ1-1, with a possible D match to TRBD1 (6 bases). The CDR3 length is 15 residues. The ends were cut back, 1 base at V and 12 bases at J, with 21 bases in the middle. The germline V gene encodes CDR1 MDHEN and CDR2 SYDVKM. The CDR3 reads CASSLLGGGGLTPFF. CDR3 nucleotide sequence: TGTGCCAGCAGTTTATTGGGTGGGGGCGGACTGACCCCTTTCTTT.

The chain recombines TRBV24-1 with TRBJ2-3; 15 positions match TRBD2. The CDR3 covers 19 residues. The germline gives CDR1 KGHDR, CDR2 SFDVKD. Trimming at V came to 3 bases and at J to 4 bases, leaving 10 bases not matched to a gene. The CDR3 nucleotides read TGTGCCACCAGTGATCCCGCCCCAGGACTAGCGGGAGGGCCAGATACGCAGTATTTT. Translated: CATSDPAPGLAGGPDTQYF.

The CDR3 region is CATSSNTDTQYF. The DNA for the CDR3 is TGTGCCACCAGCAGCAACACAGATACGCAGTATTTT. J is TRBJ2-3 and V is TRBV15; D is unclear. Per germline, CDR1 LNHNV and CDR2 YYDKDF (reference sequence). The ends were cut back, 3 bases at V and 2 bases at J, with 3 bases in the middle. CDR3 length: 12 amino acids.

J is TRBJ2-2 and V is TRBV5-6; 7 bases agree with TRBD2. Germline CDR1 reads SGHDT; CDR2 reads YYEEEE. J was trimmed by 1 base and V by 2 bases; bases with no gene match: 11. This CDR3 spans 18 amino acids. CDR3 nucleotide sequence: TGTGCCAGCAGCTTACGCGGGAGCCCACAAAAGAACACCGGGGAGCTGTTTTTT. Its protein is CASSLRGSPQKNTGELFF.

The chain carries TRBV6-5 and TRBJ1-1; TRBD1 matches at 8 bases. This CDR3 comprises 14 residues. J gave up 1 base and V 4 bases, and 2 bases lay outside the gene matches. Germline CDR1 is MNHEY and CDR2 is SVGAGI. The CDR3 region is CASSLTGENTEAFF. CDR3 DNA: TGTGCCAGCAGTTTGACAGGGGAGAACACTGAAGCTTTCTTT.

CDR3 protein: CSVETGLGTYEQYF. CDR3 sequence (DNA): TGCAGCGTTGAAACGGGGTTGGGGACCTACGAGCAGTACTTC. This chain uses TRBV29-1 with TRBJ2-7; D is possibly TRBD2 (5 bases). There are 14 residues in the CDR3. V shed 2 bases and J shed 2 bases, with 13 bases lying between them. Germline CDR1 is SQVTM and CDR2 is ANQGSEA.

The CDR3 sequence: CAWSTGIGYGYTF. DNA of the CDR3: TGTGCCTGGAGTACAGGGATTGGCTATGGCTACACCTTC. The V gene is TRBV30, the J gene TRBJ1-2; D might be TRBD1 (6 bases). The CDR3 is made up of 13 amino acids. Trimming took 2 bases from V and 4 from J, leaving 11 bases between them. Germline CDR1 is GTSNPN and CDR2 is SVGIG (reference sequence).

This clone was recorded only once. V is TRBV3-1 (or the pseudogene TRBV3-2) and J is TRBJ1-1; weak D call: TRBD1 (5 bases). V was clipped by 4 bases and J by 8 bases, with 20 bases between them. From germline, CDR1 is LGHDT and CDR2 YNNKEL (reference sequence). The CDR3 extends over 15 amino acids. CDR3 amino acids: CASSRILSGTSEAFF. The DNA of the CDR3 is TGTGCCAGCAGCCGAATATTAAGCGGGACCTCCGAAGCTTTCTTT.

This rearrangement joins TRBV9 to TRBJ2-7; D might be TRBD2 (6 bases). Per the germline V gene, CDR1 is SGDLS and CDR2 is YYNGEE. The CDR3 consists of 14 residues. V lost 3 bases to trimming and J lost 3 bases, with 13 bases between them. CDR3 in amino acids: CASSGGTTSYEQYF. DNA of the CDR3: TGTGCCAGCAGCGGAGGGACGACTAGCTACGAGCAGTACTTC.

The chain couples TRBV5-1 to TRBJ2-5; tentative D call: TRBD2 (5 bases). Per the germline V gene, CDR1 is SGHRS and CDR2 is YFSETQ. CDR3 length equals 13 residues. V was shortened by 5 bases and J by 2 bases, with 10 bases between the two germline ends. The CDR3 is CASSEGNQETQYF. CDR3 coding DNA: TGCGCCAGCAGTGAGGGAAATCAAGAGACCCAGTACTTC.

This clone has just one count. The chain's CDR3 is CASSKRSGIGSDTQYF. The CDR3 DNA is TGTGCCAGCAGCAAACGGTCGGGAATCGGGTCAGATACGCAGTATTTT. The V and J genes are TRBV21-1 and TRBJ2-3; TRBD2, as called in the table, went unchecked against the DNA. TRBV21-1 is listed as a pseudogene. The CDR3 runs 16 residues.

The chain has TRBV10-3 and TRBJ2-5; 8 bases align to TRBD1. The CDR3 has 15 residues. The V and J ends lost 4 bases and 5 bases, in that order; junction bases with no gene match: 9. Germline V lookup: CDR1 ENHRY, CDR2 SYGVKD. In nucleotides, the CDR3 is TGTGCCATCAGTGGGACGAGACAGGGGACGGAGACCCAGTACTTC. Its protein product is CAISGTRQGTETQYF.

The J gene is TRBJ2-1, the V gene TRBV7-6; the match to TRBD1 covers 10 bases. The CDR3 contains 15 residues. Germline assignment: CDR1 SGHVS and CDR2 FNYEAQ. After removal of 5 bases from V and 4 bases from J, the junction contained 5 bases not matched to a gene. DNA for the CDR3: TGTGCCAGCAGCGGCGGACAGGGGGTATACAATGAGCAGTTCTTC. It codes for CASSGGQGVYNEQFF. Full variable domain (missing parts from reference TRBV7-6 and TRBJ2-1): GAGVSQSPRYKVTKRGQDVALRCDPISGHVSLYWYRQALGQGPEFLTYFNYEAQQDKSGLPNDRFSAERPEGSISTLTIQRTEQRDSAMYRCASSGGQGVYNEQFFGPGTRLTVL.

The chain is built from TRBV6-1 and TRBJ2-1; TRBD2 matches 9 bases. The CDR3 has 16 amino acids. The V segment lost 3 bases and the J segment 4 bases; nucleotides outside the gene matches: 7. From germline, CDR1 is MNHNS and CDR2 SASEGT. The CDR3 DNA reads TGTGCCAGCAGTGATAGTATAAGCGGGGGGTACAATGAGCAGTTCTTC. Amino acids: CASSDSISGGYNEQFF.

This clone was detected only a few times. The chain recombines TRBV5-4 with TRBJ2-1; tentatively, D is TRBD2 (6 bases). The V end lost 2 bases, the J end lost 9 bases, and 18 bases lay between the germline ends. CDR3 length equals 15 residues. Germline V gives CDR1 SGHNT, CDR2 YYREEE (reference sequence). The CDR3 sequence: CASSFAGSLTREQFF. For the CDR3, the DNA is TGTGCCAGCAGCTTTGCGGGATCCTTGACGCGTGAGCAGTTCTTC. The full variable domain, its missing parts supplied by reference TRBV5-4 and TRBJ2-1, is ETGVTQSPTHLIKTRGQQVTLRCSSQSGHNTVSWYQQALGQGPQFIFQYYREEENGRGNFPPRFSGLQFPNYSSELNVNALELDDSALYLCASSFAGSLTREQFFGPGTRLTVL.

The chain links TRBV30 to TRBJ1-6; D call uncertain. V lost 3 bases and J 0 bases, leaving 9 bases between the germline ends. Germline V gene sequence: CDR1 GTSNPN, CDR2 SVGIG (reference sequence). This CDR3 spans 15 amino acids. CDR3 protein: CAWRGETSYNSPLHF. The CDR3 nucleotides are TGTGCCTGGAGAGGAGAGACCTCCTATAATTCACCCCTCCACTTT. The whole variable domain, remainder taken from reference TRBV30 and TRBJ1-6, is SQTIHQWPATLVQPVGSPLSLECTVEGTSNPNLYWYRQAAGRGLQLLFYSVGIGQISSEVPQNLSASRPQDRQFILSSKKLLLSDSGFYLCAWRGETSYNSPLHFGNGTRLTVT.

This chain connects TRBV4-2 to TRBJ1-5; 11 positions match TRBD1. J gave up 6 bases and V 1 base, and 2 bases lay outside the gene matches. Germline CDR1 reads LGHNA; CDR2 reads YNFKEQ. The CDR3 is 15 residues long. The CDR3 region is CASSQGGQGAQPQHF. In nucleotides, the CDR3 is TGTGCCAGCAGCCAAGGTGGACAGGGGGCTCAGCCCCAGCATTTT.

The chain links TRBV6-5 to TRBJ2-5; the match to TRBD2 covers 10 bases. The CDR3 sequence is 16 residues long. The ends lost 0 bases at V and 9 bases at J; junction bases unmatched: 10. CDR1 and CDR2 from the germline V gene are MNHEY and SVGAGI. As DNA, the CDR3 is TGTGCCAGCAGTTACTCCGGACTAGCGGCGACTAACCCCCAGTACTTC. This encodes CASSYSGLAATNPQYF.

The chain uses TRBV27 and TRBJ1-1; unclear D gene. CDR3 length equals 13 residues. Germline-derived CDR1 and CDR2 are MNHEY and SMNVEV (reference sequence). V lost 8 bases and J 1 base, leaving 11 bases between the germline ends. The CDR3 loop reads CASLGSRNTEAFF. As DNA, the CDR3 is TGTGCCAGCCTCGGTAGCAGGAACACTGAAGCTTTCTTT.

Only one count was recorded for this clone. This chain joins TRBV7-6 and TRBJ1-5; tentative D call: TRBD1 (5 bases). The germline V gene encodes CDR1 SGHVS and CDR2 FNYEAQ. The CDR3 spans 14 residues. The ends were cut back, 4 bases at V and 6 bases at J, with 13 bases in the middle. As DNA, the CDR3 is TGTGCCAGCAGCTCTTTAGGGGATCGTCAGCCCCAGCATTTT. Translation: CASSSLGDRQPQHF.

The J gene is TRBJ2-5, the V gene TRBV7-2, with D maybe TRBD2 (5 bases). Between the trimmed V and J ends, which lost 1 base and 1 base, there was a span of 13 bases. This CDR3 has 16 residues. Germline V CDR1 and CDR2: SGHTA, FQGNSA. For the CDR3, the DNA is TGTGCCAGCAGCTTAGAGGACGAGGGTTCCCAAGAGACCCAGTACTTC. It codes for CASSLEDEGSQETQYF.

In the case of this clone: A read error may produce the germline difference seen at one junction end. The chain uses TRBV7-7 and TRBJ2-1; a weak D match, TRBD1 (5 bases). CDR1 and CDR2 (germline): SSHAT, FNYEAQ (reference sequence). The CDR3 has 15 residues. CDR3 residues: CASSNDLQDYNEQFF. The CDR3 DNA follows: TGTGCTAGCAGTAACGACCTACAGGATTACAATGAGCAGTTCTTC.

V gene TRBV5-1 combines with J gene TRBJ1-4; tentative D call: TRBD1 (5 bases). Per the germline V gene, CDR1 is SGHRS and CDR2 is YFSETQ. The CDR3 covers 15 residues. The ends were cut back, 4 bases at V and 7 bases at J, with 17 bases in the middle. The CDR3 here is CASSRGALEFEKLFF. For the CDR3, the DNA is TGCGCCAGCAGCCGCGGGGCCCTCGAGTTTGAAAAACTGTTTTTT.